This TCR beta chain came from a study of T cell responses to AZD1222 COVID-19 vaccine. TCRdb keeps only in-frame clones here, not all; method: immunoSEQ multiplex PCR. The data hold around 140,000 clones, with 88% observed a single time. Here the sequenced sample was peripheral blood, taken 28 days after the second dose of the MenACWY control vaccine. This TCR derives from an adult who received the MenACWY meningococcal vaccine as a control.

CDR3 bases: TGTGCCAGCAGCGTAGCAGTTTCACGGCCAGATACGCAGTATTTT. It encodes CASSVAVSRPDTQYF. The gene calls are TRBV9 and TRBJ2-3; D is ambiguous. There are 15 residues in the CDR3. V lost 0 bases, J lost 4 bases, and 12 bases lay in between. Per germline, CDR1 SGDLS and CDR2 YYNGEE. Complete variable domain (other parts from reference TRBV9 and TRBJ2-3): DSGVTQTPKHLITATGQRVTLRCSPRSGDLSVYWYQQSLDQGLQFLIQYYNGEERAKGNILERFSAQQFPDLHSELNLSSLELGDSALYFCASSVAVSRPDTQYFGPGTRLTVL.